This entry features one TCR beta chain sequence. Its matching antigen is unknown. Clones were read by immunoSEQ multiplex PCR, and TCRdb kept only the in-frame ones, dropping some. Altogether some 2,000,000 clones are present, 95% being singletons, with the ten largest covering roughly 0.13%. The data stem from a study of shared clonotypes between healthy human individuals. Whole-study context: Three plates were used per donor for CD4 naive, three for CD4 memory, two for CD8 naive and one for CD8 memory.

The CDR3 consists of 15 residues. CDR1 and CDR2 (germline): MDHEN, SYDVKM. V was clipped by 9 bases and J by 5 bases, with 20 bases between them. Regarding the study as a whole: Sampling included only blood; tissue repertoires likely differ. The study drew on few donors, limiting represented genetic and exposure-history diversity.

V is TRBV28 and J is TRBJ1-5; D possibly corresponds to TRBD1 (6 bases). The receptor's source is a young man in good health. What was sequenced was naive CD4+ T cells sorted from blood. This sample's subset: CD45RA+ positively selected. The DNA for the CDR3 is TGTGCCAGTTATCGGTCTGGCAGGGGTTATCAGCCCCAGCATTTT. It is translated as CASYRSGRGYQPQHF.